The T cell receptor (beta chain) described here comes from a study of graft-versus-host responses after intestinal transplantation. Overall study: In this cohort, recipients had multivisceral, liver-intestinal, or isolated intestinal transplants. Anti-thymocyte globulin induction was given to all recipients, followed by tacrolimus and steroids for roughly 3 years. Study-level findings and limits: Across patients carrying graft-donor T cell macrochimerism, allografts held high graft-versus-host to host-versus-graft clonal ratios. GvH clones were found in recipient marrow; some appeared first in ileum or blood.

Germline CDR1 reads LGHNT; CDR2 reads FRNRAP. V gave up 5 bases and J gave up 4 bases; unmatched junction bases: 10. The CDR3 is 15 amino acids. Measured with immunoSEQ multiplex PCR; TCRdb has only the in-frame clones, and not every one. The data contain tens of thousands of clones, approximately 78% of them seen just once; the ten biggest clones take up around 0.87%. Turning to this clone: Its cognate antigen is unknown.

Specimen: unstimulated CD8+ T cells sorted from spleen or lymph node cells, collected before transplant. The clonotype was recovered from a human donor who was the organ donor for an intestinal transplant. This rearrangement joins TRBV12-5 to TRBJ2-5; 7 bases match TRBD2. Here the CDR3 reads CASGVPGLRGETQYF. The CDR3 DNA reads as TGTGCTAGTGGTGTACCGGGACTAAGAGGAGAGACCCAGTACTTC.